A selection of T cell receptor beta chains follows, all from one sample in a study of molecular identifiers for immune sequencing clone quantification. TCRdb analysed the PCR reads with MiXCR anew, one entry per CDR3 protein. The table lists about 63,000 distinct CDR3 sequences, around 19% of them singletons. Sample: naive CD8+ T cells from blood, with Jurkat cell RNA spiked in. The receptor set was obtained from a human donor in good health. Some libraries in this study had Jurkat cell RNA spiked in. The CDR3 runs from the conserved cysteine through the conserved F or W. Each record gives: CDR3 DNA, CDR3 protein, V gene, clone size, J gene, D gene. A D gene is named only where the DNA matches it firmly. Only part of the rows carry a size: once, few, many, or a class if the clone is expanded.

CDR3nt: TGTGCCAGTAGTATAGATCCCCTTACAGTCTATGGCTACACCTTC
CDR3aa: CASSIDPLTVYGYTF
v_gene: TRBV19
abundance: many
j_gene: TRBJ1-2
d_gene: .

CDR3nt: TGTGCCGGTAGTATTGGGGGACAGGGGCAGTTCTTC
CDR3aa: CAGSIGGQGQFF
v_gene: TRBV19
abundance: many
j_gene: TRBJ2-1
d_gene: TRBD1

CDR3nt: TGTGCCAGCAGTTTAGGGCCGGGTAACACTGAAGCTTTCTTT
CDR3aa: CASSLGPGNTEAFF
v_gene: TRBV27
abundance: many
j_gene: TRBJ1-1
d_gene: .

CDR3nt: TGTGCCAGCAGCTTAGTGGCGTACCGGGAGCTGTTTTTT
CDR3aa: CASSLVAYRELFF
v_gene: TRBV7-2
abundance: many
j_gene: TRBJ2-2
d_gene: .

CDR3nt: TGTGCCAGCAGTTGGACTAGCCCGAGGGATGAGCAGTTCTTC
CDR3aa: CASSWTSPRDEQFF
v_gene: TRBV14
abundance: .
j_gene: TRBJ2-1
d_gene: TRBD2

CDR3nt: TGCAGTGCTAGGCCTCTAGCGGGAGTGTTGTACGAGCAGTACTTC
CDR3aa: CSARPLAGVLYEQYF
v_gene: TRBV20-1
abundance: .
j_gene: TRBJ2-7
d_gene: TRBD2

CDR3nt: TGTGCCAGCAGGGACGTGGACGGGGGATACACCGGGGAGCTGTTTTTT
CDR3aa: CASRDVDGGYTGELFF
v_gene: TRBV2
abundance: many
j_gene: TRBJ2-2
d_gene: .

CDR3nt: TGTGCCAGCAGCCAAGATGGGATAGGGAACGAGCAGTACTTC
CDR3aa: CASSQDGIGNEQYF
v_gene: TRBV4-2
abundance: .
j_gene: TRBJ2-7
d_gene: .

CDR3nt: TGTGCCAGCAGCAAATTTGGGAGAAGCGTTCTGCATGAGCAGTCCTTC
CDR3aa: CASSKFGRSVLHEQSF
v_gene: TRBV21-1
abundance: .
j_gene: TRBJ2-1
d_gene: .

CDR3nt: TGTGCCAGCAGTTACTCGATTTCAGGGCACAATGAGCAGTTCTTC
CDR3aa: CASSYSISGHNEQFF
v_gene: TRBV6-5
abundance: once
j_gene: TRBJ2-1
d_gene: .

CDR3nt: TGTGCCAGCAGTGGACTAGCGGGAGGGTCCGGGGAGCTGTTTTTT
CDR3aa: CASSGLAGGSGELFF
v_gene: TRBV28
abundance: .
j_gene: TRBJ2-2
d_gene: TRBD2

CDR3nt: TGTGCCAGTTGCCCGCGCGGCACCAGCTACAATGAGCAGTTCTTC
CDR3aa: CASCPRGTSYNEQFF
v_gene: TRBV19
abundance: many
j_gene: TRBJ2-1
d_gene: .

CDR3nt: TGTGCCAGCAGCTCCGGGGATAACACTGAAGCTTTCTTT
CDR3aa: CASSSGDNTEAFF
v_gene: TRBV7-9
abundance: many
j_gene: TRBJ1-1
d_gene: .

CDR3nt: TGTGCCAGCAGGGACAGCGCAACTAATGAAAAACTGTTTTTT
CDR3aa: CASRDSATNEKLFF
v_gene: TRBV27
abundance: many
j_gene: TRBJ1-4
d_gene: .

CDR3nt: TGTGCCAGCAGTTTTGCAGGGGCTCCCTACGAGCAGTACTTC
CDR3aa: CASSFAGAPYEQYF
v_gene: TRBV27
abundance: .
j_gene: TRBJ2-7
d_gene: .

CDR3nt: TGTGCCAGCAGCCATTGGACAGAAGCAAACACTGAAGCTTTCTTT
CDR3aa: CASSHWTEANTEAFF
v_gene: TRBV11-1
abundance: many
j_gene: TRBJ1-1
d_gene: .

CDR3nt: TGTGCCAGCAGCCAATCGCCTGCTAGCGACTCCTACGAGCAGTACTTC
CDR3aa: CASSQSPASDSYEQYF
v_gene: TRBV16
abundance: .
j_gene: TRBJ2-7
d_gene: .

CDR3nt: TGTGCCAGCAGTTACCCCCGGGGGGCAGCTAATGAAAAACTGTTTTTT
CDR3aa: CASSYPRGAANEKLFF
v_gene: TRBV28
abundance: many
j_gene: TRBJ1-4
d_gene: .

CDR3nt: TGCGCCAGCAGCCAAGATCCGCTAGCTATAGGGACCCAGTACTTC
CDR3aa: CASSQDPLAIGTQYF
v_gene: TRBV4-1
abundance: few
j_gene: TRBJ2-5
d_gene: .

CDR3nt: TGCAGTGCTAGAGGACAGGGAAAGCAGGTGGCCACTCAGCCCCGGCATTTT
CDR3aa: CSARGQGKQVATQPRHF
v_gene: TRBV20-1
abundance: few
j_gene: TRBJ1-5
d_gene: TRBD1

CDR3nt: TGTGCCAGCAGCTTAGAAGGTAGCACAGATACGCAGTATTTT
CDR3aa: CASSLEGSTDTQYF
v_gene: TRBV7-6
abundance: many
j_gene: TRBJ2-3
d_gene: .

CDR3nt: TGTGCCAGCAGCCGGTCCGGGATGACTACGATCGAGCAGTACTTC
CDR3aa: CASSRSGMTTIEQYF
v_gene: TRBV5-4
abundance: many
j_gene: TRBJ2-7
d_gene: .

CDR3nt: TGTGCCAGCAGTTCCGGGACTAGCGGGGGAAACAATGAGCAGTTCTTC
CDR3aa: CASSSGTSGGNNEQFF
v_gene: TRBV27
abundance: .
j_gene: TRBJ2-1
d_gene: TRBD2

CDR3nt: TGCAGCGTTCTAGGGGGAACTAGTCTCTACGAGCAGTACTTC
CDR3aa: CSVLGGTSLYEQYF
v_gene: TRBV29-1
abundance: few
j_gene: TRBJ2-7
d_gene: .

CDR3nt: TGTGCCAGCAGTCCACCGGGACAGGCGGTAAAAGAGACCCAGTACTTC
CDR3aa: CASSPPGQAVKETQYF
v_gene: TRBV12-3/TRBV12-4
abundance: few
j_gene: TRBJ2-5
d_gene: TRBD1

CDR3nt: TGTGCCATCAGTGTGGGTAGCGGGTACGAGCAGTACTTC
CDR3aa: CAISVGSGYEQYF
v_gene: TRBV10-3
abundance: many
j_gene: TRBJ2-7
d_gene: TRBD2

CDR3nt: TGTGCCAGCAAAGTGGGGGGAGGGTACAATGAGCAGTTCTTC
CDR3aa: CASKVGGGYNEQFF
v_gene: TRBV6-1
abundance: many
j_gene: TRBJ2-1
d_gene: TRBD2

CDR3nt: TGTGCCAGCGGAGGGGTGCGGGAGGAAGCTTGGGAGCAGTACTTC
CDR3aa: CASGGVREEAWEQYF
v_gene: TRBV28
abundance: .
j_gene: TRBJ2-7
d_gene: TRBD2

CDR3nt: TGTGCCAGCAGCCAACTCGGGACAGAAGAGACCCAGTACTTC
CDR3aa: CASSQLGTEETQYF
v_gene: TRBV14
abundance: many
j_gene: TRBJ2-5
d_gene: TRBD1

CDR3nt: TGCGCCAGCAGCCAAGGATACGGACTAGCGGGAGAGAACACCGGGGAGCTGTTTTTT
CDR3aa: CASSQGYGLAGENTGELFF
v_gene: TRBV4-3
abundance: many
j_gene: TRBJ2-2
d_gene: TRBD2

CDR3nt: TGTGCCAGCAGCCCCGGGACAGGCAGCTCCGGGAGCAATCAGCCCCAGCATTTT
CDR3aa: CASSPGTGSSGSNQPQHF
v_gene: TRBV21-1
abundance: many
j_gene: TRBJ1-5
d_gene: .